The following is a T cell receptor (beta chain) sequence with its context. Germline loops: CDR1 LNHNV, CDR2 YYDKDF (reference sequence). This CDR3 spans 16 amino acids. Germline trimming cut 4 bases from V and 9 bases from J; bases unmatched to any gene: 10. Authors' processing steps: Junction-only sequences without quality scores were provided by ImmunoSEQ, so filtering was different. The repertoire was sequenced with immunoSEQ multiplex PCR; TCRdb's copy has only in-frame clones and lacks some. V, J and clone size are taken as reported in that table, and D and trimming were inferred from the DNA itself. Here the sample spans 850,000 to 1,100,000 clones, roughly 77% being singletons. These data come from a study of shared clonotypes between healthy human individuals.

The clonotype originates from a man between 18 and 29 years old in good health. Some clones in this sample may be carry-over from other donors' samples. The J gene is TRBJ2-1, the V gene TRBV15, with 12 positions matching TRBD2. The sample was memory CD4+ T cells from PBMCs. The subset was: CD45RA-negative fraction. The CDR3 DNA sequence: TGTGCCACCAGCACGCCGGCTAGCGGGAGGGCGGGTGAGCAGTTCTTC. This translates into CATSTPASGRAGEQFF.